Listed here is a single T cell receptor beta chain. The record originates from a study of ipilimumab plus nivolumab after autologous stem cell transplantation. Study context: Median doses per patient: roughly five ipilimumab, about 8 nivolumab.

Per the germline V gene, CDR1 is SEHNR and CDR2 is FQNEAQ (reference sequence). Trimming removed 5 bases from V and 2 bases from J; junction bases left unmatched: 8. This CDR3 comprises 15 residues. Assay used: immunoSEQ multiplex PCR; TCRdb lists only in-frame clones, some missing. The data contain approximately 15,000 clones, roughly 79% of them seen just once; the ten biggest clones take up about 10%. This receptor was identified in a male donor with diffuse large B-cell lymphoma. The sequenced sample was PBMCs, obtained in a trial of ipilimumab plus nivolumab as post-transplant consolidation. V gene TRBV7-9 combines with J gene TRBJ2-5; 7 bases are a match to TRBD2. The CDR3 here is CASSLTGGIQETQYF. The CDR3 region has the DNA TGTGCCAGCAGCCTCACCGGGGGGATACAAGAGACCCAGTACTTC.